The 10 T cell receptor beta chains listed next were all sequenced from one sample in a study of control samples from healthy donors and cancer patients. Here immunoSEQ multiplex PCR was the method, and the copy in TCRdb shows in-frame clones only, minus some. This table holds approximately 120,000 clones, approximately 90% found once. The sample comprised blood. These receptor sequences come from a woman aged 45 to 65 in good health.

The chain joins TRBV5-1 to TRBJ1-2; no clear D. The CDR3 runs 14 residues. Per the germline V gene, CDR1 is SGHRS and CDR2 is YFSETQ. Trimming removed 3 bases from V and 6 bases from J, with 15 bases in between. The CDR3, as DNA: TGCGCCAGCAGCTCGACGACTCCTCGAGATGGCTACACCTTC. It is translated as CASSSTTPRDGYTF.

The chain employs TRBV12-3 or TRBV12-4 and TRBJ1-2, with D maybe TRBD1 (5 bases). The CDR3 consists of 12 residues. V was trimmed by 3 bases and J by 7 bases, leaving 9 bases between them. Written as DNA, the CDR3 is TGTGCCAGCAGTTTTGGGGCAGCTGGCTACACCTTC. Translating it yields CASSFGAAGYTF.

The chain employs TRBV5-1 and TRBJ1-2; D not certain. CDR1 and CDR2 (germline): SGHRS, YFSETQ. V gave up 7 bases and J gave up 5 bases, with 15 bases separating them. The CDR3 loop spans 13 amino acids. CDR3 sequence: CASRLAGSYGYTF. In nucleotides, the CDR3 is TGCGCCAGCCGGCTGGCCGGCAGTTATGGCTACACCTTC.

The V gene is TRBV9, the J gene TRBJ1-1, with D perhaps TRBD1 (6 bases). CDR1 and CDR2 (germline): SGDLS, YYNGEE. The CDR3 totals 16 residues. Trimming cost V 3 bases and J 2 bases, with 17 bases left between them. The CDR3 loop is CASSAVSGQPNTEAFF. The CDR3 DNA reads TGTGCCAGCAGCGCGGTTTCTGGACAGCCTAACACTGAAGCTTTCTTT.

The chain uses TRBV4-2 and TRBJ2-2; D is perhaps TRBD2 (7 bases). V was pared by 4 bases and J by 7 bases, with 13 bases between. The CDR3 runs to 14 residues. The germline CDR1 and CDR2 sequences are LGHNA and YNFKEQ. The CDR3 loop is CASSLGGPVGELFF. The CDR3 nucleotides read TGTGCCAGCAGCCTGGGGGGGCCGGTCGGGGAGCTGTTTTTT.

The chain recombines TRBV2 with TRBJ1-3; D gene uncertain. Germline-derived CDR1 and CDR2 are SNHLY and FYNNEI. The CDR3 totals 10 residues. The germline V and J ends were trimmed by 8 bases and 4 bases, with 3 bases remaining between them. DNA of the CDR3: TGTGCCAGCCAAGGAAACACCATATATTTT. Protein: CASQGNTIYF.

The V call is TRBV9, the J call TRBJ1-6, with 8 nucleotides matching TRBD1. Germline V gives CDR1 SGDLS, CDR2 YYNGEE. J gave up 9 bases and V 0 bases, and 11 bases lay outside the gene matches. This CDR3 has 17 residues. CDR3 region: CASSVGQGARSGSPLHF. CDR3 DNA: TGTGCCAGCAGCGTAGGGCAGGGGGCCAGGTCGGGTTCACCCCTCCACTTT.

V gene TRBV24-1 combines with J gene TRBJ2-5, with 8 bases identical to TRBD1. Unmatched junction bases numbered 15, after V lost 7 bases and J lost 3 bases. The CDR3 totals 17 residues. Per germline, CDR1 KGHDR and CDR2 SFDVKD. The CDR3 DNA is TGTGCCACCAGGAGAGGGGAAACAGGGGGAGATGAAGAGACCCAGTACTTC. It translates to CATRRGETGGDEETQYF.

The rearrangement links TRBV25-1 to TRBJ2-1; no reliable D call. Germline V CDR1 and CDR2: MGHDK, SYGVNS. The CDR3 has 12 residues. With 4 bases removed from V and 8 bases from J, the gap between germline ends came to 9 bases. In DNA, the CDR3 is TGTGCCAGCAGTGTGCAGGTAGATGAGCAGTTCTTC. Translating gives CASSVQVDEQFF.

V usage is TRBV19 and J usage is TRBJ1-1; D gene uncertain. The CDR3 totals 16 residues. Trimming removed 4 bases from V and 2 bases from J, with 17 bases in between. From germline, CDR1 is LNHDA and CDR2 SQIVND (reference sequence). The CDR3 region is CASSTHGRALNTEAFF. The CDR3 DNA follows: TGTGCCAGTAGTACCCACGGACGGGCCCTAAACACTGAAGCTTTCTTT.